These T cell receptor beta chains were read from a single sample in a study of T-cell memory formation after mild COVID-19. Via MiXCR, TCRdb re-called the 5' RACE reads, giving one row per CDR3 protein. This table has just over 60,000 distinct CDR3 sequences, around 10% appearing once. Sequencing input: PBMCs or a T cell subset sorted from them (not recorded which). These receptors came from a man aged 18 to 29 who had mild COVID-19 (a few samples of this study predate the infection). Cell type and time point are not known. Each CDR3 is given with its conserved first and last residue. D genes are given only for firm matches. Expanded clones get a size class; other rows say once, few or many, or leave the size out.

-	-	TRBJ1-1	TRBV7-3	CASRPGGKAFF	TGTGCCAGCAGACCGGGGGGGAAAGCTTTCTTT
few	-	TRBJ2-6	TRBV20-1	CSASSRRSGANVLTF	TGCAGTGCTAGTAGCCGACGCTCTGGGGCCAACGTCCTGACTTTC
-	-	TRBJ2-5	TRBV5-1	CASSLTYMETQYF	TGCGCCAGCAGCTTGACCTACATGGAGACCCAGTACTTC
-	-	TRBJ2-6	TRBV4-3	CASSQGSSSGANVLTF	TGCGCCAGCAGCCAAGGTTCCAGCTCTGGGGCCAACGTCCTGACTTTC
many	-	TRBJ2-3	TRBV7-2	CASSLAGPTDTQYF	TGTGCCAGCAGCTTAGCCGGTCCCACAGATACGCAGTATTTT
many	-	TRBJ2-3	TRBV6-5	CASSYIGGRGGKLDTQYF	TGTGCCAGCAGTTACATTGGGGGGAGAGGGGGGAAATTAGATACGCAGTATTTT
many	TRBD2	TRBJ2-3	TRBV28	CASKPGLAGGGTDTQYF	TGTGCCAGCAAACCGGGACTAGCGGGGGGAGGTACAGATACGCAGTATTTT
-	-	TRBJ1-5	TRBV7-2	CASSLGGQGQPQHF	TGTGCCAGCAGCTTAGGGGGGCAGGGACAGCCCCAGCATTTT
many	-	TRBJ1-2	TRBV4-1	CASSPAALDYGYTF	TGCGCCAGCAGCCCCGCAGCCCTGGACTATGGCTACACCTTC
few	-	TRBJ2-6	TRBV24-1	CATLGPTKGTGANVLTF	TGTGCCACCCTAGGCCCCACCAAGGGGACTGGGGCCAACGTCCTGACTTTC
many	-	TRBJ2-2	TRBV7-6	CASSLGGSLNTGELFF	TGTGCCAGCAGCTTAGGGGGATCCCTGAACACCGGGGAGCTGTTTTTT
many	-	TRBJ2-1	TRBV6-5	CASSYAVPTYNEQFF	TGTGCCAGCAGTTACGCGGTGCCAACCTACAATGAGCAGTTCTTC
few	TRBD1	TRBJ2-5	TRBV20-1	CSAPATGVGETQYF	TGCAGTGCGCCGGCGACAGGGGTCGGCGAGACCCAGTACTTC
-	TRBD2	TRBJ2-2	TRBV7-2	CASSRGTSGNTGELFF	TGTGCCAGCAGCCGAGGGACTAGCGGGAACACCGGGGAGCTGTTTTTT
-	-	TRBJ1-2	TRBV5-1	CASSFEGNSDGYTF	TGCGCCAGCAGCTTTGAAGGGAATTCGGATGGCTACACCTTC
few	-	TRBJ1-6	TRBV21-1	CASSKLRGRRGSPLHF	TGTGCCAGCAGCAAACTGCGGGGCCGGAGGGGGTCACCCCTCCACTTT
-	-	TRBJ2-1	TRBV20-1	CSEVEGPAKYNEQFF	TGCAGTGAAGTCGAGGGTCCCGCCAAGTACAATGAGCAGTTCTTC
many	TRBD2	TRBJ2-1	TRBV18	CASSPQRGDDNEQFF	TGTGCCAGCTCACCACAGCGGGGGGATGACAATGAGCAGTTCTTC
-	-	TRBJ2-3	TRBV20-1	CSAATPGDVTDTQYF	TGCAGTGCCGCTACCCCCGGGGACGTCACAGATACGCAGTATTTT
few	-	TRBJ1-1	TRBV20-1	CSASRGPTDTEAFF	TGCAGTGCTAGCAGGGGACCCACCGACACTGAAGCTTTCTTT
many	TRBD2	TRBJ2-3	TRBV7-2	CASSTRLAGEPTDTQYF	TGTGCCAGCAGCACGAGACTAGCGGGGGAACCCACAGATACGCAGTATTTT
few	TRBD1	TRBJ2-6	TRBV18	CASSPLGQGSSGANVLTF	TGTGCCAGCTCACCATTGGGACAGGGGTCCTCTGGGGCCAACGTCCTGACTTTC
many	-	TRBJ2-2	TRBV5-5	CASSLDGLGELFF	TGTGCCAGCAGCTTGGATGGCCTCGGGGAGCTGTTTTTT
many	TRBD2	TRBJ2-3	TRBV24-1	CATSGLAGTDTQYF	TGTGCCACCAGCGGACTAGCGGGCACAGATACGCAGTATTTT
many	-	TRBJ2-5	TRBV23-1	CASSQKQGQAETQYF	TGCGCCAGCAGTCAAAAGCAGGGCCAAGCAGAGACCCAGTACTTC
-	TRBD2	TRBJ2-2	TRBV7-8	CASSLPSGGTGELFF	TGTGCCAGCAGCTTACCTAGCGGGGGTACCGGGGAGCTGTTTTTT
few	-	TRBJ2-3	TRBV5-1	CASSVDGGHSTDTQYF	TGCGCCAGCAGCGTCGACGGGGGACATAGCACAGATACGCAGTATTTT
few	TRBD1	TRBJ2-7	TRBV11-1	CASRRTGGTYEQYF	TGTGCCAGCAGACGGACAGGGGGCACTTACGAGCAGTACTTC
many	TRBD1	TRBJ2-1	TRBV6-2/TRBV6-3	CASSYGTGLVSYEQFF	TGTGCCAGCAGTTACGGGACAGGGTTGGTCAGTTATGAGCAGTTCTTC
-	-	TRBJ1-1	TRBV3-2	CASSQDSRGNTEAFF	TGTGCCAGCAGCCAAGACAGCAGGGGGAACACTGAAGCTTTCTTT
few	-	TRBJ2-1	TRBV11-2	CASRGLSGGRSYNEQFF	TGTGCCAGCAGGGGACTCAGTGGCGGTAGGTCCTACAATGAGCAGTTCTTC
many	-	TRBJ2-4	TRBV6-5	CASRVGAPAKNIQYF	TGTGCCAGCAGAGTTGGGGCGCCGGCCAAAAACATTCAGTACTTC
-	TRBD1	TRBJ2-7	TRBV2	CASRRQGNSYEQYF	TGTGCCAGCCGCCGACAGGGTAACTCCTACGAGCAGTACTTC
-	-	TRBJ2-3	TRBV7-8	CAVRTARGTDTQYF	TGTGCCGTTCGGACAGCTCGAGGCACAGATACGCAGTATTTT
few	-	TRBJ2-6	TRBV7-9	CASSLRRDTYSGANVLTF	TGTGCCAGCAGCTTACGCCGGGACACTTACTCTGGGGCCAACGTCCTGACTTTC
few	-	TRBJ2-3	TRBV6-5	CASIAGSTDTQYF	TGTGCCAGCATTGCGGGGAGCACAGATACGCAGTATTTT
-	-	TRBJ1-3	TRBV7-7	CAPQPRGSGNTIYF	TGTGCCCCTCAGCCCCGCGGGTCTGGAAACACCATATATTTT
-	-	TRBJ2-5	TRBV5-1	CASSLRDEETQYF	TGCGCCAGCAGCTTGCGGGACGAAGAGACCCAGTACTTC
many	TRBD1	TRBJ2-2	TRBV20-1	CSARDRVGTGVTGELFF	TGCAGTGCTAGAGATCGGGTCGGGACAGGGGTGACCGGGGAGCTGTTTTTT
few	TRBD1	TRBJ2-6	TRBV19	CASRSPGQVSGANVLTF	TGTGCCAGTAGATCCCCGGGACAGGTCTCTGGGGCCAACGTCCTGACTTTC
-	-	TRBJ1-5	TRBV7-9	CASSGDSYNQPQHF	TGTGCCAGCAGCGGAGACAGTTACAATCAGCCCCAGCATTTT
few	-	TRBJ2-5	TRBV7-2	CASSGRYRGETQYF	TGTGCCAGCAGCGGACGATACCGAGGGGAGACCCAGTACTTC